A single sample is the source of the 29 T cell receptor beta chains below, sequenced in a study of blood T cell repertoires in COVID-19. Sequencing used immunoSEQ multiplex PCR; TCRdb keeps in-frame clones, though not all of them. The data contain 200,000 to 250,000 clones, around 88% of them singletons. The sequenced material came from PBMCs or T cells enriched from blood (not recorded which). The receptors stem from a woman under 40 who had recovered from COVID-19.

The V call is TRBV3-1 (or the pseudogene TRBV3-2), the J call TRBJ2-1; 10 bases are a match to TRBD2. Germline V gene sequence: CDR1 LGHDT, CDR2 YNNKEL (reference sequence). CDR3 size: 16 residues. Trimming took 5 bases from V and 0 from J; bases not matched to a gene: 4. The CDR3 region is CASSLGLASSYNEQFF. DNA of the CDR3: TGTGCCAGCAGCTTGGGACTAGCGAGCTCCTACAATGAGCAGTTCTTC.

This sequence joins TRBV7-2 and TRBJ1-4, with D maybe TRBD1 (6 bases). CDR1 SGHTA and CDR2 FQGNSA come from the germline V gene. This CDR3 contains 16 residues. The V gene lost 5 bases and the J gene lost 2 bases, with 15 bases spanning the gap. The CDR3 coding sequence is TGTGCCAGCAGCCCGTACAGGGTCGAGACTAATGAAAAACTGTTTTTT. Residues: CASSPYRVETNEKLFF.

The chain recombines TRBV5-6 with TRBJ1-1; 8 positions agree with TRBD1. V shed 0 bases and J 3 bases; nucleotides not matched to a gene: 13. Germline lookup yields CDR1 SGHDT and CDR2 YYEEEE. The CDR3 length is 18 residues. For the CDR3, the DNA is TGTGCCAGCAGCTTGGGACAGGGGCCAGGCCCCTTCTACACTGAAGCTTTCTTT. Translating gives CASSLGQGPGPFYTEAFF.

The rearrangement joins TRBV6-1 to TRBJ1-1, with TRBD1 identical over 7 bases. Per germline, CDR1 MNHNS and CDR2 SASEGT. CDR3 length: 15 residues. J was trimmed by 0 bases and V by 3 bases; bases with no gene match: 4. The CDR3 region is CASSDPGQVNTEAFF. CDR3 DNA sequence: TGTGCCAGCAGTGACCCCGGACAGGTGAACACTGAAGCTTTCTTT.

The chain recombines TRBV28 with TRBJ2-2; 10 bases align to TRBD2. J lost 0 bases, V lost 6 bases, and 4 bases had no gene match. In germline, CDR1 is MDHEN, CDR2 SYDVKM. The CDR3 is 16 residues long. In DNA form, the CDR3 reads TGTGCCAGCAGGACGGGACTAGCGTCGAACACCGGGGAGCTGTTTTTT. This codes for CASRTGLASNTGELFF.

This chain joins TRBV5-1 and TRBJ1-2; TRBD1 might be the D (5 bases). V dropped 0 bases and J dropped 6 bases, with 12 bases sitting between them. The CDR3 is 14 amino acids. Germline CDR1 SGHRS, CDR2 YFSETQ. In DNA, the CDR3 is TGCGCCAGCAGCTTGGGGGGCGGCGCGGATGGCTACACCTTC. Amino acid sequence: CASSLGGGADGYTF.

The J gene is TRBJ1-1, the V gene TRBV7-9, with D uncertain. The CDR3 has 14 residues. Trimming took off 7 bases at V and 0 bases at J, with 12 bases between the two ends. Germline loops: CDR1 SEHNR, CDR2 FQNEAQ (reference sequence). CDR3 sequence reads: CASTDNTMNTEAFF. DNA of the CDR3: TGTGCCAGCACCGACAACACAATGAACACTGAAGCTTTCTTT.

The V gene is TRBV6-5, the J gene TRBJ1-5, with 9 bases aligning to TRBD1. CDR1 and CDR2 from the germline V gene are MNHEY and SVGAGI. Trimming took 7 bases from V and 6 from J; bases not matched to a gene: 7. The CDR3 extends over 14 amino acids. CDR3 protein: CASTGPGQGQPQHF. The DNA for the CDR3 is TGTGCCAGCACAGGCCCGGGACAGGGTCAGCCCCAGCATTTT.

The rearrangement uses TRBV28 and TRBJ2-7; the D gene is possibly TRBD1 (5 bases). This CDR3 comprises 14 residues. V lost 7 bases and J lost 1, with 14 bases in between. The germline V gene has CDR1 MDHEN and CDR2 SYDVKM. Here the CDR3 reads CASTLLGASYEQYF. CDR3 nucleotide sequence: TGTGCCAGCACCTTATTAGGGGCGTCCTACGAGCAGTACTTC.

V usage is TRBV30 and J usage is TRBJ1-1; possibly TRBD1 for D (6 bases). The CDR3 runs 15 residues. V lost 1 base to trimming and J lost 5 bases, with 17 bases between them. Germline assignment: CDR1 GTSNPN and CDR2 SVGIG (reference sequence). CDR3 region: CAWSAQRGARTEAFF. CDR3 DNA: TGTGCCTGGAGTGCCCAACGGGGGGCTCGGACTGAAGCTTTCTTT.

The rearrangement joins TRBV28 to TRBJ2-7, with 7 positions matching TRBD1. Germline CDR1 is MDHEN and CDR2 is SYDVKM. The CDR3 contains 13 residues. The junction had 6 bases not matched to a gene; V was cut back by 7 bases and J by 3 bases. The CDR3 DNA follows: TGTGCCAGCACCGACAGGGTTTTCTACGAGCAGTACTTC. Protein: CASTDRVFYEQYF.

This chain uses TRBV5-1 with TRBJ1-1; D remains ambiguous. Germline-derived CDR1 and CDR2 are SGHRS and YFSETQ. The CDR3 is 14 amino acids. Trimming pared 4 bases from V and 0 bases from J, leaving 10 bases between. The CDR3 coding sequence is TGCGCCAGCAGCATCCTAGGTGTGAACACTGAAGCTTTCTTT. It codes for CASSILGVNTEAFF.

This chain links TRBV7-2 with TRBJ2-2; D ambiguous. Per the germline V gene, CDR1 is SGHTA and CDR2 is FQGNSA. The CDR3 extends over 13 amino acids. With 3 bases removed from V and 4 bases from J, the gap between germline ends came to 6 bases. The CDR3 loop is CASSLAVTGELFF. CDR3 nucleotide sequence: TGTGCCAGCAGCTTGGCGGTCACCGGGGAGCTGTTTTTT.

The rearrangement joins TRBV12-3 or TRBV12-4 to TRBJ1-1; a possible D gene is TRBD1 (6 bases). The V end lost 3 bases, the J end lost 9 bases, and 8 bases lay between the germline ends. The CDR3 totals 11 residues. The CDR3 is CASSLTGQAFF. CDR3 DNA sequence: TGTGCCAGCAGTTTGACAGGCCAAGCTTTCTTT.

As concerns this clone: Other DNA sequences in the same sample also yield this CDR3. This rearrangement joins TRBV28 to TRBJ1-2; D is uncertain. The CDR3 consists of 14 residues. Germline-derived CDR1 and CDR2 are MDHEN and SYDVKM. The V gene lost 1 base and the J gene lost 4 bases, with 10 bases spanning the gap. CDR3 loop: CASSLSPGGYGYTF. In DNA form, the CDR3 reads TGTGCCAGCAGTTTATCCCCCGGTGGCTATGGCTACACCTTC.

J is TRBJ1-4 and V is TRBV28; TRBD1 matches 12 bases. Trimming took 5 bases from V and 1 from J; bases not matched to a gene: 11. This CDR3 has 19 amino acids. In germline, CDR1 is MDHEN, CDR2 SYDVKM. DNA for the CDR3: TGTGCCAGCAGTCTTCAAACCCGGGACAGGGGGCTAACTAATGAAAAACTGTTTTTT. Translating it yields CASSLQTRDRGLTNEKLFF.

The CDR3 nucleotides read TGTGCCAGCAGTTACTCCCCCCAATTCTATGGCTACACCTTC. Translated: CASSYSPQFYGYTF. The rearrangement uses TRBV6-5 and TRBJ1-2; D gene uncertain. The CDR3 is 14 residues long. V was pared by 0 bases and J by 4 bases, with 9 bases between. The germline gives CDR1 MNHEY, CDR2 SVGAGI.

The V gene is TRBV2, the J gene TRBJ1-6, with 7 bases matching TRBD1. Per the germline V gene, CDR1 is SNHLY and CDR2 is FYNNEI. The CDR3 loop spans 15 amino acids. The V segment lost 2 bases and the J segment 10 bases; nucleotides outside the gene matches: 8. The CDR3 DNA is TGTGCCAGCAGTGAACTACAGGGGTCAAAATCACCCCTCCACTTT. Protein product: CASSELQGSKSPLHF.

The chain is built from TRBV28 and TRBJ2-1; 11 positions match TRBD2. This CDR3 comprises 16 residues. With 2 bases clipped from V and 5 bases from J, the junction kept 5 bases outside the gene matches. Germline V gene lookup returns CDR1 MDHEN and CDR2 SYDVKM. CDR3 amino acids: CASSLVLAGVNNEQFF. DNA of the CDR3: TGTGCCAGCAGTTTAGTACTAGCGGGAGTGAACAATGAGCAGTTCTTC. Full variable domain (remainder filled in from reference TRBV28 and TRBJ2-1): DVKVTQSSRYLVKRTGEKVFLECVQDMDHENMFWYRQDPGLGLRLIYFSYDVKMKEKGDIPEGYSVSREKKERFSLILESASTNQTSMYLCASSLVLAGVNNEQFFGPGTRLTVL.

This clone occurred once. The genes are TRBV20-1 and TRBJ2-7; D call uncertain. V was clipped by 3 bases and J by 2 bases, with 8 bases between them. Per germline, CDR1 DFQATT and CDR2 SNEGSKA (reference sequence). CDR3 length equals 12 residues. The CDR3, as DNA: TGCAGTGCTAGTAATCCTCCCTACGAGCAGTACTTC. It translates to CSASNPPYEQYF.

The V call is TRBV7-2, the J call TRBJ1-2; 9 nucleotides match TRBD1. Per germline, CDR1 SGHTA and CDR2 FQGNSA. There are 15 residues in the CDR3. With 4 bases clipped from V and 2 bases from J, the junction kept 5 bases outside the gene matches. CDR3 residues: CASSSTGTGNYGYTF. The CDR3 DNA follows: TGTGCCAGCAGCTCCACCGGGACAGGGAACTATGGCTACACCTTC.

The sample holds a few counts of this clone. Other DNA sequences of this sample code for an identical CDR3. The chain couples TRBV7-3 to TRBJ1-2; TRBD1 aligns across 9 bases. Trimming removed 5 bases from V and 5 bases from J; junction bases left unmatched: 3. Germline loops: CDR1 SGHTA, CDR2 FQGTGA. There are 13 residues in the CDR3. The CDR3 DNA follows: TGTGCCAGCAGCCTTGGACAGGGGTATGGCTACACCTTC. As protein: CASSLGQGYGYTF.

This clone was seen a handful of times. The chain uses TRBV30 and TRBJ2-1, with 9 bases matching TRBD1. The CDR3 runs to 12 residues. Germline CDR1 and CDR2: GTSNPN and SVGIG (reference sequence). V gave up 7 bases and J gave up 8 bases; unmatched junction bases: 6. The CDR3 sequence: CAFRDRVHEQFF. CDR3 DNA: TGTGCCTTCCGGGACAGGGTCCATGAGCAGTTCTTC.

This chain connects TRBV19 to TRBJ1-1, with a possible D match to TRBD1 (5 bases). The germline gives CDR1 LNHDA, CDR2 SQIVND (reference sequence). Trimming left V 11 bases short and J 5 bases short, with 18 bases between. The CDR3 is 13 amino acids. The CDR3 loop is CASSGSLGTEAFF. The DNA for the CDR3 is TGTGCCTCCTCAGGGTCCCTGGGGACTGAAGCTTTCTTT.

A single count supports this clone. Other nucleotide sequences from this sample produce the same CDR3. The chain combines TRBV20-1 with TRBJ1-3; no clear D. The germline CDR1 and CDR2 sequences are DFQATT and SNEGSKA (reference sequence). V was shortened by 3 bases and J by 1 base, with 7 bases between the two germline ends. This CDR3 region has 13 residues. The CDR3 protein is CSASPGSGNTIYF. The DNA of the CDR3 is TGCAGTGCTAGTCCGGGGTCTGGAAACACCATATATTTT.

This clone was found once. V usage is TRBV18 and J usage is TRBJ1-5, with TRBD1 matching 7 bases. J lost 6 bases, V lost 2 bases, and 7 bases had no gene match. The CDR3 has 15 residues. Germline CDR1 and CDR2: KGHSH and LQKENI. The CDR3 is CASSPVDRVGQPQHF. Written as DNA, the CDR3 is TGTGCCAGCTCACCAGTAGACAGGGTCGGTCAGCCCCAGCATTTT.

CDR3 sequence reads: CASRRVGNTEAFF. CDR3 bases: TGTGCCAGCCGCAGGGTAGGGAACACTGAAGCTTTCTTT. The V gene is TRBV6-5, the J gene TRBJ1-1, with D possibly being TRBD1 (5 bases). V was trimmed by 8 bases and J by 1 base, leaving 11 bases between them. Germline CDR1 MNHEY, CDR2 SVGAGI. This CDR3 has 13 amino acids.

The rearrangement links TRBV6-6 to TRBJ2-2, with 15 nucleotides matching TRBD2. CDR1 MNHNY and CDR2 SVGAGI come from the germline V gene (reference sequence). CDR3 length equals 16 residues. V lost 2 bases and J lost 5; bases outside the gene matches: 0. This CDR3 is CASSYGTSGGTGELFF. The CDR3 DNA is TGTGCCAGCAGTTACGGGACTAGCGGGGGGACCGGGGAGCTGTTTTTT.

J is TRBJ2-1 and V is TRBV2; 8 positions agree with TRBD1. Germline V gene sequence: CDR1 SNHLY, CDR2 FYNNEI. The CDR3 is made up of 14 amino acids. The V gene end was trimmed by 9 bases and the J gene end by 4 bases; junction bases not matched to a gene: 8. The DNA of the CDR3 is TGTGCCAGTGACAGGGGACGAGCATACAATGAGCAGTTCTTC. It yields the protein CASDRGRAYNEQFF.